These T cell receptor beta chains were read from a single sample in a study of T cell clonotyping in hematopoietic cell transplantation. The assay was immunoSEQ multiplex PCR, and TCRdb's table has in-frame clones only and misses some. Of 4,500 to 5,000 clones listed, about 92% are singletons. Sequenced material: peripheral blood mononuclear cells. The receptors originated from a man in his forties in good health. Some clones in this sample may be carry-over from other donors' samples. Both conserved end residues are part of each CDR3. A D gene is named only where the DNA matches it firmly. The size field is filled for only some rows; it gives once, few, many or a size class.

d_gene: TRBD2
abundance: NA
j_gene: TRBJ2-3
v_gene: TRBV29-1
CDR3aa: CSVEALAGDTQYF
CDR3nt: TGCAGCGTTGAAGCCCTAGCGGGAGATACGCAGTATTTT

d_gene: TRBD2
abundance: NA
j_gene: TRBJ2-7
v_gene: TRBV27
CDR3aa: CASSWGGNYEQYF
CDR3nt: TGTGCCAGCAGTTGGGGGGGTAACTACGAGCAGTACTTC

d_gene: NA
abundance: few
j_gene: TRBJ1-2
v_gene: TRBV25-1
CDR3aa: CASSENYGYTF
CDR3nt: TGTGCCAGCAGTGAAAACTATGGCTACACCTTC

d_gene: NA
abundance: NA
j_gene: TRBJ1-6
v_gene: TRBV10-3
CDR3aa: CAIKGQGGYSPLHF
CDR3nt: TGTGCCATAAAAGGTCAAGGGGGGTATTCACCCCTCCACTTT

d_gene: TRBD1
abundance: NA
j_gene: TRBJ1-1
v_gene: TRBV6-6
CDR3aa: CATAPQGAEAFF
CDR3nt: TGTGCCACCGCACCCCAGGGGGCTGAAGCTTTCTTT

d_gene: NA
abundance: NA
j_gene: TRBJ1-3
v_gene: TRBV7-2
CDR3aa: CASSPRLGNTIYF
CDR3nt: TGTGCCAGCAGCCCGAGACTGGGAAACACCATATATTTT

d_gene: NA
abundance: NA
j_gene: TRBJ2-3
v_gene: TRBV21-1
CDR3aa: CASSSLNWEGGTDTQYF
CDR3nt: TGTGCCAGCAGCAGTTTGAATTGGGAAGGGGGCACAGATACGCAGTATTTT

d_gene: TRBD2
abundance: once
j_gene: TRBJ2-7
v_gene: TRBV11-3
CDR3aa: CASSSRDSGFSYEQYF
CDR3nt: TGTGCCAGCAGCTCCCGGGATAGCGGGTTCTCCTACGAGCAGTACTTC

d_gene: NA
abundance: NA
j_gene: TRBJ2-3
v_gene: TRBV11-3
CDR3aa: CASSLRRDSTDTQYF
CDR3nt: TGTGCCAGCAGCCTTCGGAGGGATAGCACAGATACGCAGTATTTT

d_gene: NA
abundance: once
j_gene: TRBJ2-2
v_gene: TRBV28
CDR3aa: CASRPQGETLTLRTGELFF
CDR3nt: TGTGCCAGCAGACCCCAAGGGGAGACACTAACTTTGAGAACCGGGGAGCTGTTTTTT

d_gene: TRBD2
abundance: NA
j_gene: TRBJ2-3
v_gene: TRBV5-1
CDR3aa: CASNGGTITDTQYF
CDR3nt: TGCGCCAGCAACGGCGGGACTATCACAGATACGCAGTATTTT

d_gene: NA
abundance: NA
j_gene: TRBJ1-1
v_gene: TRBV18
CDR3aa: CASSPKNHLTGGDTEAFF
CDR3nt: TGTGCCAGCTCACCTAAGAATCACCTGACAGGTGGGGACACTGAAGCTTTCTTT

d_gene: NA
abundance: NA
j_gene: TRBJ1-1
v_gene: TRBV5-1
CDR3aa: CASSLVVEGVEAFF
CDR3nt: TGCGCCAGCAGCTTGGTAGTCGAAGGAGTTGAAGCTTTCTTT

d_gene: NA
abundance: NA
j_gene: TRBJ1-2
v_gene: TRBV15
CDR3aa: CATSRAGARGDYGYTF
CDR3nt: TGTGCCACCAGCAGAGCAGGGGCCCGTGGGGACTATGGCTACACCTTC

d_gene: NA
abundance: NA
j_gene: TRBJ1-1
v_gene: TRBV6-5
CDR3aa: CASSFSGYTEAFF
CDR3nt: TGTGCCAGCAGTTTTTCAGGGTACACTGAAGCTTTCTTT

d_gene: TRBD1
abundance: NA
j_gene: TRBJ2-1
v_gene: TRBV2
CDR3aa: CASRTGGVPYNEQFF
CDR3nt: TGTGCCAGCAGGACAGGGGGGGTCCCCTACAATGAGCAGTTCTTC

d_gene: NA
abundance: NA
j_gene: TRBJ2-1
v_gene: TRBV28
CDR3aa: CASSPLGGRERNEQFF
CDR3nt: TGTGCCAGCAGCCCCCTGGGGGGACGGGAGCGCAATGAGCAGTTCTTC

d_gene: NA
abundance: NA
j_gene: TRBJ1-4
v_gene: TRBV7-9
CDR3aa: CASSTIGGDRVEKLFF
CDR3nt: TGTGCCAGCAGCACAATTGGCGGGGATAGGGTTGAAAAACTGTTTTTT

d_gene: TRBD1
abundance: NA
j_gene: TRBJ2-2
v_gene: TRBV10-3
CDR3aa: CGTTGAGGELFF
CDR3nt: TGCGGAACGACAGGGGCGGGCGGGGAGCTGTTTTTT

d_gene: TRBD2
abundance: NA
j_gene: TRBJ2-3
v_gene: TRBV9
CDR3aa: CASSGPGLAIDTQYF
CDR3nt: TGTGCCAGCAGCGGCCCCGGACTAGCTATCGATACGCAGTATTTT

d_gene: NA
abundance: NA
j_gene: TRBJ1-3
v_gene: TRBV4-1
CDR3aa: CASSQDQAGSSGNTIYF
CDR3nt: TGCGCCAGCAGCCAAGATCAGGCAGGGAGCTCTGGAAACACCATATATTTT

d_gene: TRBD2
abundance: NA
j_gene: TRBJ2-2
v_gene: TRBV2
CDR3aa: CASRELAGGPGELFF
CDR3nt: TGTGCCAGCAGGGAACTAGCGGGAGGGCCCGGGGAGCTGTTTTTT

d_gene: NA
abundance: NA
j_gene: TRBJ2-1
v_gene: TRBV7-2
CDR3aa: CASSLIPGLTNNEQFF
CDR3nt: TGTGCCAGCAGTCTCATACCGGGACTCACGAACAATGAGCAGTTCTTC

d_gene: TRBD1
abundance: once
j_gene: TRBJ1-1
v_gene: TRBV25-1
CDR3aa: CASSEWTGGNTEAFF
CDR3nt: TGTGCCAGCAGTGAGTGGACAGGGGGGAACACTGAAGCTTTCTTT

d_gene: NA
abundance: NA
j_gene: TRBJ2-1
v_gene: TRBV2
CDR3aa: CASSERRNEQFF
CDR3nt: TGTGCCAGCAGTGAACGGCGAAATGAGCAGTTCTTC

d_gene: NA
abundance: NA
j_gene: TRBJ2-5
v_gene: TRBV13
CDR3aa: CASTTRGQETQYF
CDR3nt: TGTGCCAGCACCACCCGGGGTCAAGAGACCCAGTACTTC

d_gene: TRBD2
abundance: NA
j_gene: TRBJ2-2
v_gene: TRBV6-4
CDR3aa: CASSELAGDTGELFF
CDR3nt: TGTGCCAGCAGTGAACTAGCGGGGGACACCGGGGAGCTGTTTTTT

d_gene: NA
abundance: NA
j_gene: TRBJ2-5
v_gene: TRBV7-9
CDR3aa: CASRRQGGQETQYF
CDR3nt: TGTGCCAGCAGGAGGCAGGGGGGCCAAGAGACCCAGTACTTC

d_gene: TRBD1
abundance: NA
j_gene: TRBJ1-2
v_gene: TRBV7-2
CDR3aa: CASSLGGTGDGYGYTF
CDR3nt: TGTGCCAGCAGCTTAGGTGGGACAGGGGATGGCTATGGCTACACCTTC

d_gene: TRBD2
abundance: NA
j_gene: TRBJ2-7
v_gene: TRBV11-2
CDR3aa: CASSGRLAGLYEQYF
CDR3nt: TGTGCCAGCAGCGGACGACTAGCGGGGCTCTACGAGCAGTACTTC

d_gene: NA
abundance: NA
j_gene: TRBJ2-2
v_gene: TRBV9
CDR3aa: CASSVGVGRSTGELFF
CDR3nt: TGTGCCAGCAGCGTAGGAGTGGGGAGGAGCACCGGGGAGCTGTTTTTT

d_gene: NA
abundance: NA
j_gene: TRBJ2-5
v_gene: TRBV27
CDR3aa: CASSSAPGGRETQYF
CDR3nt: TGTGCCAGCAGTTCCGCGCCCGGGGGCCGAGAGACCCAGTACTTC

d_gene: NA
abundance: once
j_gene: TRBJ2-7
v_gene: TRBV6-5
CDR3aa: CASEGKAGAYEQYF
CDR3nt: TGTGCCAGCGAGGGGAAAGCAGGGGCCTACGAGCAGTACTTC

d_gene: TRBD2
abundance: NA
j_gene: TRBJ2-6
v_gene: TRBV5-4
CDR3aa: CASSTGTSRSGANVLTF
CDR3nt: TGTGCCAGCAGCACCGGGACTAGTAGGTCTGGGGCCAACGTCCTGACTTTC

d_gene: TRBD1
abundance: NA
j_gene: TRBJ2-2
v_gene: TRBV6-5
CDR3aa: CASGTGREHTGELFF
CDR3nt: TGTGCCAGCGGGACAGGGCGGGAACACACCGGGGAGCTGTTTTTT

d_gene: TRBD2
abundance: NA
j_gene: TRBJ2-7
v_gene: TRBV5-1
CDR3aa: CASSRGLAGGSYEQYF
CDR3nt: TGCGCCAGCAGCCGGGGACTAGCGGGGGGGAGCTACGAGCAGTACTTC

d_gene: NA
abundance: once
j_gene: TRBJ2-7
v_gene: TRBV6-1
CDR3aa: CASSTAGAYEQYF
CDR3nt: TGTGCCAGCAGCACCGCCGGCGCCTACGAGCAGTACTTC

d_gene: TRBD2
abundance: NA
j_gene: TRBJ2-7
v_gene: TRBV7-2
CDR3aa: CASSLTGGSLEISYEQYF
CDR3nt: TGTGCCAGCAGCCTCACGGGCGGGAGTTTGGAAATCTCCTACGAGCAGTACTTC

d_gene: NA
abundance: NA
j_gene: TRBJ2-3
v_gene: TRBV5-8
CDR3aa: CASSLLGQEGDTQYF
CDR3nt: TGTGCCAGCAGCTTGCTCGGTCAAGAGGGGGATACGCAGTATTTT

d_gene: NA
abundance: NA
j_gene: TRBJ1-1
v_gene: TRBV4-3
CDR3aa: CASSQDSPGATEAFF
CDR3nt: TGCGCCAGCAGCCAAGATTCCCCGGGGGCCACTGAAGCTTTCTTT

d_gene: NA
abundance: NA
j_gene: TRBJ1-3
v_gene: TRBV2
CDR3aa: CATFRDTIYF
CDR3nt: TGTGCCACCTTCCGGGACACCATATATTTT

d_gene: NA
abundance: NA
j_gene: TRBJ1-1
v_gene: TRBV4-3
CDR3aa: CASSQKPMPSEAFF
CDR3nt: TGCGCCAGCAGCCAAAAGCCTATGCCCTCTGAAGCTTTCTTT

d_gene: NA
abundance: NA
j_gene: TRBJ1-2
v_gene: TRBV6-4
CDR3aa: CASSDEGGAPYGYTF
CDR3nt: TGTGCCAGCAGTGACGAGGGGGGCGCCCCCTATGGCTACACCTTC

d_gene: NA
abundance: NA
j_gene: TRBJ1-6
v_gene: TRBV5-1
CDR3aa: CARVNSPLHF
CDR3nt: TGCGCCAGGGTGAATTCACCCCTCCACTTT

d_gene: NA
abundance: NA
j_gene: TRBJ2-7
v_gene: TRBV2
CDR3aa: CASSEGYHEQYF
CDR3nt: TGTGCCAGCAGTGAAGGATACCACGAGCAGTACTTC

d_gene: TRBD2
abundance: NA
j_gene: TRBJ2-5
v_gene: TRBV5-6
CDR3aa: CASSLPPAGGRETQYF
CDR3nt: TGTGCCAGCAGCTTGCCCCCAGCGGGAGGGAGAGAGACCCAGTACTTC

d_gene: NA
abundance: NA
j_gene: TRBJ2-1
v_gene: TRBV5-1
CDR3aa: CASSFRYNEQFF
CDR3nt: TGCGCCAGCAGCTTTCGTTACAATGAGCAGTTCTTC

d_gene: NA
abundance: NA
j_gene: TRBJ2-1
v_gene: TRBV29-1
CDR3aa: CSVDAPGQQFF
CDR3nt: TGCAGCGTTGACGCTCCGGGACAGCAGTTCTTC

d_gene: TRBD1
abundance: NA
j_gene: TRBJ2-3
v_gene: TRBV10-3
CDR3aa: CATRTGTSTDTQYF
CDR3nt: TGTGCCACCCGGACAGGAACAAGCACAGATACGCAGTATTTT